A few counts support the clone carrying this T cell receptor beta chain. The target antigen is unknown. These data originate in a study of T-cell reconstitution after alpha-beta-depleted transplantation in children. Study-level points and caveats: Alpha-beta T cells about two months after transplant reportedly derived from several hundred expanded graft clones. Counts and diversity of T cells one year after transplant came mostly from newly produced T cells. The origin of high day-60 TCRbeta diversity in some patients lay in surviving recipient T cells and thymic progenitors.

The CDR3 sequence is 14 residues long. The germline V gene encodes CDR1 SGHTA and CDR2 FQGNSA. The V end lost 1 base, the J end lost 5 bases, and 11 bases lay between the germline ends. Preparing the TCRbeta library involved the use of unique molecular identifiers. TCRdb reprocessed the PCR reads via MiXCR and lists one record per CDR3 protein. In the table there are 200,000 to 250,000 distinct CDR3 sequences, under 30% of which are singletons. The specimen comprised PBMCs, mostly from graft donor cells, sampled 360 days after TCRalphabeta/CD19-depleted stem cell transplant. This sequence originates from a female patient aged 2 to 10 who had a stem cell transplant for congenital amegakaryocytic thrombocytopenia, so the T cells may come from the graft donor. The chain employs TRBV7-2 and TRBJ2-5; maybe TRBD2 (6 bases). CDR3 nucleotide sequence: TGTGCCAGCAGCTTAGTGGCCGGGGGTGAGACCCAGTACTTC. It is translated as CASSLVAGGETQYF. The full variable domain, with the rest looked up from reference TRBV7-2 and TRBJ2-5, is GAGVSQSPSNKVTEKGKDVELRCDPISGHTALYWYRQSLGQGLEFLIYFQGNSAPDKSGLPSDRFSAERTGGSVSTLTIQRTQQEDSAVYLCASSLVAGGETQYFGPGTRLLVL.